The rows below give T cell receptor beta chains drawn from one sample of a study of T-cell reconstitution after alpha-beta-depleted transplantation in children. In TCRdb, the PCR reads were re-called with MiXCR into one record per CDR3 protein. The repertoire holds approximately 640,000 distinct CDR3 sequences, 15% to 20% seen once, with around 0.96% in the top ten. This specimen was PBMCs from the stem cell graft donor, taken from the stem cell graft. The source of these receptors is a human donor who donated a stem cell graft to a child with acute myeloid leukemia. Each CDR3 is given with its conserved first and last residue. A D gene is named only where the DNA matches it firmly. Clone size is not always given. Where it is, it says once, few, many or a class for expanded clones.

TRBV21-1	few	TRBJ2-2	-	TGTGCCAGCAGCTATCCTGGGTCCCCGACTAGCGGGGGGGCCTTGGACACCGGGGAGCTGTTTTTT	CASSYPGSPTSGGALDTGELFF
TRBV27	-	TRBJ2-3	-	TGTGCCAGCAGTCCTTTATATGCCCCCACAGATACGCAGTATTTT	CASSPLYAPTDTQYF
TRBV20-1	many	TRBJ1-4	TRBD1	TGCAGTGCTAGAGAACAGGGGGATTCAACTAATGAAAAACTGTTTTTT	CSAREQGDSTNEKLFF
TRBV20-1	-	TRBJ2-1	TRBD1	TGCAGTGCTAGAGATCTTCATGGGACAGAGGACAATGAGCAGTTCTTC	CSARDLHGTEDNEQFF
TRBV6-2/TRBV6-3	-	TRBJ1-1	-	TGTGCCAGCAGTTACGCCACCAGGGCCGCGGCCACTGAAGCTTTCTTT	CASSYATRAAATEAFF
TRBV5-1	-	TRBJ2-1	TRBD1	TGCGCCAGCAGCTTGGAACCAGGGGGCATCGCCTACAATGAGCAGTTCTTC	CASSLEPGGIAYNEQFF
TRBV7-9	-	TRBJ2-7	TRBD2	TGTGCCAGCAGCTTACTAGCGGGGGCCTACGAGCAGTACTTC	CASSLLAGAYEQYF
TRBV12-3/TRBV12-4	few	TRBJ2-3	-	TGTGCCAGCACCCCCGAGTCGACAGATACGCAGTATTTT	CASTPESTDTQYF
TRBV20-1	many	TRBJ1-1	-	TGCAGTGCTCCTCGAGCGGACACTGAAGCTTTCTTT	CSAPRADTEAFF
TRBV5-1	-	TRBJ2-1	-	TGCGCCAGCAGCACCGGACAGACCTACAATGAGCAGTTCTTC	CASSTGQTYNEQFF
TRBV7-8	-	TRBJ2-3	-	TGTGCCAGCAGCTCACCGCAGGACGGCGTATCAGATACGCAGTATTTT	CASSSPQDGVSDTQYF
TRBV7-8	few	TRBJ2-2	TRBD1	TGTGCCAGCAGCCGCCGACAGGGCCTAGGTACCACCGGGGAGCTGTTTTTT	CASSRRQGLGTTGELFF
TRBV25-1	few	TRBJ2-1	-	TGTGCCAGCAGTCCCGGGGTCCATGAGCAGTTCTTC	CASSPGVHEQFF
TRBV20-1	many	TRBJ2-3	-	TGCAGTGCTAGAGTGGGGCAGGGAAGTAGAGATACGCAGTATTTT	CSARVGQGSRDTQYF
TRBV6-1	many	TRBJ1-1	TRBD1	TGTGCCAGCTCCGGGACAGGGGATTGGGGGGCTTTCTTT	CASSGTGDWGAFF
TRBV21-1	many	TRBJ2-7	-	TGTGCCAGCCCACTCAGGGAGGACACGAGGGGTAACGAGCAGTACTTC	CASPLREDTRGNEQYF
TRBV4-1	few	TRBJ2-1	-	TGCGCCAGCAGCCAAGTCGGGGGCAATGAGCAGTTCTTC	CASSQVGGNEQFF
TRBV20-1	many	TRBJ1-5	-	TGCAGTGTAAGGAAAAGGCAGAACAATCAGCCCCAGCATTTT	CSVRKRQNNQPQHF
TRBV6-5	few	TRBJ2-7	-	TGTGCCAGCAGTTATAGATCTGGGCAGATTTTCTCCTACGAGCAGTACTTC	CASSYRSGQIFSYEQYF
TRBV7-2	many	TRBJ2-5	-	TGTGCCAGCAGCCCGCGACAGCAATCGGGAGAGACCCAGTACTTC	CASSPRQQSGETQYF
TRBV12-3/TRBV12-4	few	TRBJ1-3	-	TGTGCCAGCACCATCAGGGGTGGGGGAAACACCATATATTTT	CASTIRGGGNTIYF
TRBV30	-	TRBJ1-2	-	TGTGCCTGGAGGCGCGGGGAAACTTATGGCTACACCTTC	CAWRRGETYGYTF
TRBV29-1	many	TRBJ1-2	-	TGCAGCGTTCGCGGACAGAACTATGGCTACACCTTC	CSVRGQNYGYTF
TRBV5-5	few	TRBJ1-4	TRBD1	TGTGCCAGCAGCTTCGGACAGGGGGCCGTCGATGAAAAACTGTTTTTT	CASSFGQGAVDEKLFF
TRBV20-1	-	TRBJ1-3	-	TGCAGTGCTAGAGCGCAGGCGGACCTAGGAAACACCATATATTTT	CSARAQADLGNTIYF
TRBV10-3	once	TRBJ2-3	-	TGTGCCATCAGTGGAGGACCGGGGGGCCGTGGGGAGGCAGATACGCAGTATTTT	CAISGGPGGRGEADTQYF
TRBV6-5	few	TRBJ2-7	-	TGTGCCAGCAGTTCCTATGACACGGGGGCCCTCGAGCAGTACTTC	CASSSYDTGALEQYF
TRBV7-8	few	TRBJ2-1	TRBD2	TGTGCCAGCAGCTCGACTAGCGGGGGGGCAAAAAATGAGCAGTTCTTC	CASSSTSGGAKNEQFF
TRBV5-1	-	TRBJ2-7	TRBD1	TGCGCCAGCAGCTCCATGGGACAGGGGTTCCACGAGCAGTACTTC	CASSSMGQGFHEQYF
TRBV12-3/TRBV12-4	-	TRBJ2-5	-	TGTGCCAGCAGTTCCACCGGGACGGCCCCAGAGACCCAGTACTTC	CASSSTGTAPETQYF
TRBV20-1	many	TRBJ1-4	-	TGCAGTGCTAGAAGCGGGACCGCAACTAATGAAAAACTGTTTTTT	CSARSGTATNEKLFF
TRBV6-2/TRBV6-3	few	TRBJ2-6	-	TGTGCCAGCAGTTACTATACCGGGACGCTAGTCTCTGGGGCCAACGTCCTGACTTTC	CASSYYTGTLVSGANVLTF
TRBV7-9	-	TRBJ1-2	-	TGTGCCAGCAGCGAATCGGGGACACGGGGCTATGGCTACACCTTC	CASSESGTRGYGYTF
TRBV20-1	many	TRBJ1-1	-	TGCAGTGCTGCACCGGGCCTAACCGAAGCTTTCTTT	CSAAPGLTEAFF
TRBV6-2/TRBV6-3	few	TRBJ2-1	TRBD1	TGTGCCAGCAGTTACTCGACAGGGGGCGCGGAATATGAGCAGTTCTTC	CASSYSTGGAEYEQFF
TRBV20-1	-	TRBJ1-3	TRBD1	TGCAGTGCTAGAACCAGGGGGATTTCTGGAAACACCATATATTTT	CSARTRGISGNTIYF
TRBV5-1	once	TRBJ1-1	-	TGCGCCAGCAGCTTGGTTCGGGGAAGGGGCCGGACTGAAGCTTTCTTT	CASSLVRGRGRTEAFF
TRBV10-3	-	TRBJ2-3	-	TGTGCCATCAGTGAGTCGGGGGGTCCAGATACGCAGTATTTT	CAISESGGPDTQYF
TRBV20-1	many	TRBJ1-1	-	TGCAGTGCTAGAGCACCACGCCCTGAAGCTTTCTTT	CSARAPRPEAFF
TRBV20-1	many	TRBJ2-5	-	TGCAGTGCTAGAGATCAGTTTCCCGGGGAGACCCAGTACTTC	CSARDQFPGETQYF
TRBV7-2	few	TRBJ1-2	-	TGTGCCAGCACCCCGACGGCAGGAGCTAACTATGGCTACACCTTC	CASTPTAGANYGYTF
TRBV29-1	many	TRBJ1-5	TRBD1	TGCAGCGTTGCCCGGACAGGGAGGGATCAGCCCCAGCATTTT	CSVARTGRDQPQHF
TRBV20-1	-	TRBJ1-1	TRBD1	TGCAGTGCTAGAATGACAGGGGGGGGCACTGAAGCTTTCTTT	CSARMTGGGTEAFF
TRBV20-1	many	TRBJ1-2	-	TGCAGTGCTAGAGAGGAGTCAGGGGGCTACACCTTC	CSAREESGGYTF
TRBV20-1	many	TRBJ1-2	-	TGCAGTGCTGATACCAGGGATACCAACTATGGCTACACCTTC	CSADTRDTNYGYTF
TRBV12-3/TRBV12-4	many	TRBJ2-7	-	TGTGCCAGCAGTCAAATTGAGGGAGGCGAGCAGTACTTC	CASSQIEGGEQYF
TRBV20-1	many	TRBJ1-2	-	TGCAGTGCTACGAACCTTAACTATGGCTACACCTTC	CSATNLNYGYTF
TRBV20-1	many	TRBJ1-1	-	TGCAGTGCAAACAGGGCCATGAACACTGAAGCTTTCTTT	CSANRAMNTEAFF
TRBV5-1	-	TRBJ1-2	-	TGCGCCAGCAGCTTAGGTCCTGGGGAGAACTATGGCTACACCTTC	CASSLGPGENYGYTF
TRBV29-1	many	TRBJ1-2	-	TGCAGCGTGGGGGGGTCCTATGGCTACACCTTC	CSVGGSYGYTF